This TCR beta chain was recovered during a study of radiation and T cells in renal cell carcinoma. The wider study: Nephrectomy followed 15 Gy stereotactic body radiation by 4 weeks.

General study points: Without pretreatment biopsies, baseline tumor clonotype presence was undetermined. Top tumor clonotypes rose in blood 2 weeks post-radiation, then contracted.

Time point denoted: baseline pretreatment blood. Treatment denoted: 15 Gy SBRT to primary tumor, nephrectomy 4 weeks later. This renal cell carcinoma was of the clear cell type. Germline CDR1 MNHEY, CDR2 SMNVEV (reference sequence). Losses at the gene ends were 5 bases for V and 5 bases for J; bases not matched to a gene: 4. This CDR3 is 15 amino acids long. The protocol was immunoSEQ multiplex PCR, while the TCRdb copy is restricted to in-frame clones and leaves out a portion. There are about 88,000 clones in the sample; 75% to 90% occur only once, and approximately 7.9% lies in the top ten. Points on this clone: Its target is not known.

Specimen: blood, collected from a patient whose treatment included radiotherapy and nephrectomy. The chain couples TRBV27 to TRBJ1-4; 11 positions agree with TRBD1. The TCR was taken from a man aged 50-60 years with renal cell carcinoma. The CDR3 region is CASSKGQGANEKLFF. CDR3 coding DNA: TGTGCCAGCAGTAAAGGACAGGGGGCGAATGAAAAACTGTTTTTT.